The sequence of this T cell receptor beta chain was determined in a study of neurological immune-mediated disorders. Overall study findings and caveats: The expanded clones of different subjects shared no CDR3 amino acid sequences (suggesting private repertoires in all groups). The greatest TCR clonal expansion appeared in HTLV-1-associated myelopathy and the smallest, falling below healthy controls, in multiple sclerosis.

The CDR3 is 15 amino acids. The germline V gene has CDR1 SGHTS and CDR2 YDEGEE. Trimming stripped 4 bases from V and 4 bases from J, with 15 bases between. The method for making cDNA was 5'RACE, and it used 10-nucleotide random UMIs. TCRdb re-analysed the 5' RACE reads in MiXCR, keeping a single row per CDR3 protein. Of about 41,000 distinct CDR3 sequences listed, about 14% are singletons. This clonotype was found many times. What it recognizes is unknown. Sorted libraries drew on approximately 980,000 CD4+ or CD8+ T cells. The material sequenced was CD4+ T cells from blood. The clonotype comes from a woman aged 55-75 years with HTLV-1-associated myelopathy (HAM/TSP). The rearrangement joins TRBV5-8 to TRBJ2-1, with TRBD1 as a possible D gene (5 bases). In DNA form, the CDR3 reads TGTGCCAGCAGCCAGGACACACCCTTTTACAATGAGCAGTTCTTC. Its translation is CASSQDTPFYNEQFF. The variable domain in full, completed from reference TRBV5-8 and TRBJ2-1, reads EAGVTQSPTHLIKTRGQQATLRCSPISGHTSVYWYQQALGLGLQFLLWYDEGEERNRGNFPPRFSGRQFPNYSSELNVNALELEDSALYLCASSQDTPFYNEQFFGPGTRLTVL.